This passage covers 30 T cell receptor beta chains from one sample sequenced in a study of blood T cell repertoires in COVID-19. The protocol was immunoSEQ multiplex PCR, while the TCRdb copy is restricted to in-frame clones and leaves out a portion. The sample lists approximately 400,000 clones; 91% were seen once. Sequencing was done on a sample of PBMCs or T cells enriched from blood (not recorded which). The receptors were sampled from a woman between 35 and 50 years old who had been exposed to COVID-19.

Here the CDR3 reads CASSERGGHTIYF. The CDR3 DNA reads TGTGCCAGCAGTGAACGAGGAGGGCACACCATATATTTT. The chain uses TRBV6-1 and TRBJ1-3; no definite D call. The CDR3 has 13 residues. Germline V gene data show CDR1 as MNHNS and CDR2 as SASEGT. Trimming left V 2 bases short and J 8 bases short, with 10 bases between.

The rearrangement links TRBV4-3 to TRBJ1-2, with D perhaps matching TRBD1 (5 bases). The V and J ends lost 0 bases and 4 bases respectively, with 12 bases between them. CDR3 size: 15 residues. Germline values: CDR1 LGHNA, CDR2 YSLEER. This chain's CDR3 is CASSQDRQTLYGYTF. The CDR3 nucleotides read TGCGCCAGCAGCCAAGACCGACAGACCCTCTATGGCTACACCTTC.

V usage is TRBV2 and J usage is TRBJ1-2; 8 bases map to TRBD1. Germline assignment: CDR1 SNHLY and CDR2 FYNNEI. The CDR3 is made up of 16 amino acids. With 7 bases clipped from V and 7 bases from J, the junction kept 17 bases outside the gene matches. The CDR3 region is CASTPLQGAGKGGYTF. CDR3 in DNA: TGTGCCAGCACCCCCCTCCAGGGGGCGGGTAAGGGTGGCTACACCTTC.

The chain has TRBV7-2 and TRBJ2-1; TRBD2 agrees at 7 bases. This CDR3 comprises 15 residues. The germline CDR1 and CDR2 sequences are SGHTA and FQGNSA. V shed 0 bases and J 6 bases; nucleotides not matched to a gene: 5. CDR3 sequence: CASSLARGKVNEQFF. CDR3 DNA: TGTGCCAGCAGCTTAGCGCGGGGGAAGGTCAATGAGCAGTTCTTC.

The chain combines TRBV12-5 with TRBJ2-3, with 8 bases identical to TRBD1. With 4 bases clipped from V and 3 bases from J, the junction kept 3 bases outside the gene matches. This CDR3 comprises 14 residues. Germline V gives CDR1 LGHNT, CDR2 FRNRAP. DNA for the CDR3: TGTGCTAGTGGTTCAGGACAGGGAACAGATACGCAGTATTTT. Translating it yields CASGSGQGTDTQYF.

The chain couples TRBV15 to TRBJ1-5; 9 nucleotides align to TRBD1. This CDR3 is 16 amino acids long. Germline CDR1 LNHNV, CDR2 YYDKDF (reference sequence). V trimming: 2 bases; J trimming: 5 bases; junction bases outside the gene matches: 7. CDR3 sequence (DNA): TGTGCCACCAGCAGACCCGGGACAGGGTTCGATCAGCCCCAGCATTTT. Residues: CATSRPGTGFDQPQHF.

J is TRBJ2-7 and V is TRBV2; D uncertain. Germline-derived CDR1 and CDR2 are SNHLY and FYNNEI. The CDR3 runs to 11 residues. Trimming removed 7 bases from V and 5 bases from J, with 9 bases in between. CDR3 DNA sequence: TGTGCCAGCAAAATCGGTAACGAGCAGTACTTC. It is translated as CASKIGNEQYF. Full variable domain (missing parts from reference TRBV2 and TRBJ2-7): EPEVTQTPSHQVTQMGQEVILRCVPISNHLYFYWYRQILGQKVEFLVSFYNNEISEKSEIFDDQFSVERPDGSNFTLKIRSTKLEDSAMYFCASKIGNEQYFGPGTRLTVT.

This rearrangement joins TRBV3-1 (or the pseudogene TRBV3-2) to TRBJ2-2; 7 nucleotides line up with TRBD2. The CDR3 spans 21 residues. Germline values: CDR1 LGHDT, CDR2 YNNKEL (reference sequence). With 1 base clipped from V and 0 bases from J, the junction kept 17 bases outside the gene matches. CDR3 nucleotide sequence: TGTGCCAGCAGCCAAGCAACCCTTTGGACGGGGGGAAAGGCGAACACCGGGGAGCTGTTTTTT. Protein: CASSQATLWTGGKANTGELFF.

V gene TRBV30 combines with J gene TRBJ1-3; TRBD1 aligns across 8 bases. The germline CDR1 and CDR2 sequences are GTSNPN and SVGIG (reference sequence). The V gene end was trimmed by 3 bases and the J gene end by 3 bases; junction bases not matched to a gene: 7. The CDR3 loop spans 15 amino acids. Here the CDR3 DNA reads TGTGCCTGGAGGAAGACAGGGGTTAATGGAAACACCATATATTTT. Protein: CAWRKTGVNGNTIYF.

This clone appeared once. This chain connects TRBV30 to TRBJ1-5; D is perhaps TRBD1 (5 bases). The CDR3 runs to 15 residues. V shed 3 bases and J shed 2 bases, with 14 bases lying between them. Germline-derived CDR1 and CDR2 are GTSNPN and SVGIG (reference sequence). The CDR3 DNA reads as TGTGCCTGGAGCGCCCTCCTAGGGGGCAATCAGCCCCAGCATTTT. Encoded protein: CAWSALLGGNQPQHF.

The CDR3 reads CASSVEAGGFFKNIQYF. CDR3 coding DNA: TGTGCCAGCAGTGTCGAAGCGGGGGGGTTTTTTAAAAACATTCAGTACTTC. The chain is built from TRBV6-1 and TRBJ2-4; 10 bases align to TRBD2. CDR1 is MNHNS, CDR2 SASEGT, per germline. The trim removed 4 bases at V and 4 bases at J, leaving 10 bases unmatched. This CDR3 has 17 amino acids.

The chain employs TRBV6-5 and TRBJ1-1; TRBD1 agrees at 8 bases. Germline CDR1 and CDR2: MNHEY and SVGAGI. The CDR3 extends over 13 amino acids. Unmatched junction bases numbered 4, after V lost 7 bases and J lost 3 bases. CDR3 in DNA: TGTGCCAGCATCAACAGGGGGTACACTGAAGCTTTCTTT. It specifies CASINRGYTEAFF.

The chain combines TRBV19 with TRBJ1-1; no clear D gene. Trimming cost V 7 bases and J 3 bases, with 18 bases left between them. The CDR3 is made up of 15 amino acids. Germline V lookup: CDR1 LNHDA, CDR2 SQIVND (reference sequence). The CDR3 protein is CASKSARQSYTEAFF. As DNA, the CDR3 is TGTGCCAGTAAATCCGCGAGGCAGTCATACACTGAAGCTTTCTTT.

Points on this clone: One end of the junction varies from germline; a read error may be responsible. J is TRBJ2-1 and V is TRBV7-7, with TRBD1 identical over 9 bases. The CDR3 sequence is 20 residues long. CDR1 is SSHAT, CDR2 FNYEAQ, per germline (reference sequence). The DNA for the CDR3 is TGTGCTAGCAGCTTAGGGTCAATTTGGAGTGCGGGACAGGGTGTAAATGAGCAGTTCTTC. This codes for CASSLGSIWSAGQGVNEQFF. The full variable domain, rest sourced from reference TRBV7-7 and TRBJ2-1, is GAGVSQSPRYKVTKRGQDVTLRCDPISSHATLYWYQQALGQGPEFLTYFNYEAQPDKSGLPSDRFSAERPEGSISTLTIQRTEQRDSAMYRCASSLGSIWSAGQGVNEQFFGPGTRLTVL.

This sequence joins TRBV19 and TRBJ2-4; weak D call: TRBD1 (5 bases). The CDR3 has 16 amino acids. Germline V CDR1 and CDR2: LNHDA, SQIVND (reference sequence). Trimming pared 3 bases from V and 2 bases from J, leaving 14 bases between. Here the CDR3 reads CASSISNGQTKNIQYF. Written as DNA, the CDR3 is TGTGCCAGTAGTATTTCGAACGGACAAACCAAAAACATTCAGTACTTC.

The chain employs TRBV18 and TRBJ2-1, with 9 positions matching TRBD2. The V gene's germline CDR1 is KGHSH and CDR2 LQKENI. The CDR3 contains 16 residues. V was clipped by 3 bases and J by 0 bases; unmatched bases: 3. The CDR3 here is CASSPLSGSSYNEQFF. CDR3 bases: TGTGCCAGCTCACCCCTTAGCGGGAGCTCCTACAATGAGCAGTTCTTC.

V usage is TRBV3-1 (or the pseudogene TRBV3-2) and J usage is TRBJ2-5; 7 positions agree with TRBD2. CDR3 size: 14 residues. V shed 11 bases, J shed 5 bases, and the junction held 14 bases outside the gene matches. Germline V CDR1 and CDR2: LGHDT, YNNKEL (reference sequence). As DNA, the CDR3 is TGTGCCTCCGCCTCTAGCGGTTCGAGGGAGACCCAGTACTTC. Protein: CASASSGSRETQYF.

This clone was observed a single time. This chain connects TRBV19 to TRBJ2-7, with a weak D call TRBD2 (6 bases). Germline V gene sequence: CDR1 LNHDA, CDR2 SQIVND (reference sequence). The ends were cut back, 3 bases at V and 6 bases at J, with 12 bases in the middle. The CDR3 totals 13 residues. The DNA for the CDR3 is TGTGCCAGTAGTATGTGGGTGACTAGCGAGCAGTACTTC. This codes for CASSMWVTSEQYF. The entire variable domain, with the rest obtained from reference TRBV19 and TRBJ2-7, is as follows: DGGITQSPKYLFRKEGQNVTLSCEQNLNHDAMYWYRQDPGQGLRLIYYSQIVNDFQKGDIAEGYSVSREKKESFPLTVTSAQKNPTAFYLCASSMWVTSEQYFGPGTRLTVT.

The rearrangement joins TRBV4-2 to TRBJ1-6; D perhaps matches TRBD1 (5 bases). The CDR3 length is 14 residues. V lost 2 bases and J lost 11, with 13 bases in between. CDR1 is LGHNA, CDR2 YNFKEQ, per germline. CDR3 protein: CASSQTSRTPPLHF. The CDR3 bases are TGTGCCAGCAGCCAAACATCCCGGACACCACCCCTCCACTTT.

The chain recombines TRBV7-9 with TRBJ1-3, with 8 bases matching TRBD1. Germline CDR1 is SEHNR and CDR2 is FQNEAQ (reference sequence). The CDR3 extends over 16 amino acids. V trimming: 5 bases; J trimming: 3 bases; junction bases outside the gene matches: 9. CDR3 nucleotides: TGTGCCAGCAGCGGAAGACAGGGGAAGGTTGGAAACACCATATATTTT. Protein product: CASSGRQGKVGNTIYF.

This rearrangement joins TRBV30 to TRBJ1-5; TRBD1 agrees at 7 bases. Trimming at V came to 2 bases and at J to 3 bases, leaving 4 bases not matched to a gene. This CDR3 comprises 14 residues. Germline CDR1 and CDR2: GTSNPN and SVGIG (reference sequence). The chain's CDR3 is CAWSWTGINQPQHF. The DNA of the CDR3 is TGTGCCTGGAGTTGGACAGGAATCAATCAGCCCCAGCATTTT.

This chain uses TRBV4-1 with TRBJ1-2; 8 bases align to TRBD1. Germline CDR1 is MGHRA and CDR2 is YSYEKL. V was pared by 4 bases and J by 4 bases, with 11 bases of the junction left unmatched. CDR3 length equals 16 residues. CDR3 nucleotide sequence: TGCGCCAGCAGCCCCCCAATGACAGGGGCGGGCTATGGCTACACCTTC. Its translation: CASSPPMTGAGYGYTF.

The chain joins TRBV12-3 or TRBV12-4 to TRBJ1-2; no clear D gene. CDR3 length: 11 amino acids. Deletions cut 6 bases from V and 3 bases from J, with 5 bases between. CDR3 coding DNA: TGTGCCAGCAGCCAGGACTATGGCTACACCTTC. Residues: CASSQDYGYTF.

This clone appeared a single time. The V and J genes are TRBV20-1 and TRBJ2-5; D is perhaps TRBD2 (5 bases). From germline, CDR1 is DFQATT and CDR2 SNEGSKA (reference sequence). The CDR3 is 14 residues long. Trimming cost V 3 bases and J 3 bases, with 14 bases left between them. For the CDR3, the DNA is TGCAGTGCTAGTTGGGCCCGGGGTAAAGAGACCCAGTACTTC. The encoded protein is CSASWARGKETQYF.

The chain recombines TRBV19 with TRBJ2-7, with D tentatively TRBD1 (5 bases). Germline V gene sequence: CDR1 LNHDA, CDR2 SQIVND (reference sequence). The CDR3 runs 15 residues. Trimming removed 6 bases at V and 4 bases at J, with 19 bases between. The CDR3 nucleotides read TGTGCCAGTAGACCGGGTGGGGCGGTCGGGTACGAGCAGTACTTC. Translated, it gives CASRPGGAVGYEQYF.

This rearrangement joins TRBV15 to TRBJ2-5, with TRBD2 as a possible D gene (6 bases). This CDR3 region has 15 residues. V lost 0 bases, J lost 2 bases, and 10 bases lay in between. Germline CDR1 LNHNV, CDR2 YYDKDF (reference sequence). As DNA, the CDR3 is TGTGCCACCAGCAGAGATCCGGGGGATCAAGAGACCCAGTACTTC. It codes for CATSRDPGDQETQYF.

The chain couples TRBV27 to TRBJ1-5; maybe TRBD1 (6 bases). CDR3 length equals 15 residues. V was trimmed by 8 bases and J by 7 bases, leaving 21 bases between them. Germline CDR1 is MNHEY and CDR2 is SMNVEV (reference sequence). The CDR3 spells CASATDRLPGQPQHF. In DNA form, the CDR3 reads TGTGCCAGCGCAACGGACAGACTTCCCGGCCAGCCCCAGCATTTT.

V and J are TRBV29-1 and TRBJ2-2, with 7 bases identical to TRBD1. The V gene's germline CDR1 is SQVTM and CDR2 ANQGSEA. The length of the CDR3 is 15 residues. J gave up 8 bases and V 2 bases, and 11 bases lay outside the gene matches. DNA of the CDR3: TGCAGCGTTGAAAGCTATACAGGGGAATGGGGGGAGCTGTTTTTT. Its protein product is CSVESYTGEWGELFF.

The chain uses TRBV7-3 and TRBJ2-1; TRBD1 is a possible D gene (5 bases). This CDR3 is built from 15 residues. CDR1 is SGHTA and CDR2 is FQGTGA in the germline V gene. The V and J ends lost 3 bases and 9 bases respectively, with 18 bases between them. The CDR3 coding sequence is TGTGCCAGCAGCTTTAGGGGTCCCTCCACCGGTGAGCAGTTCTTC. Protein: CASSFRGPSTGEQFF. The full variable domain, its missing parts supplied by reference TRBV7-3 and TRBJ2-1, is GAGVSQTPSNKVTEKGKYVELRCDPISGHTALYWYRQSLGQGPEFLIYFQGTGAADDSGLPNDRFFAVRPEGSVSTLKIQRTERGDSAVYLCASSFRGPSTGEQFFGPGTRLTVL.

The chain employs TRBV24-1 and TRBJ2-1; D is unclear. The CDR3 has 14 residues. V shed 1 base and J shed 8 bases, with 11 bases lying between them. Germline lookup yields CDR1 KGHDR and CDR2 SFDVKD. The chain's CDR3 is CATSDLKQVHEQFF. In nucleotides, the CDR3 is TGTGCCACCAGTGATTTAAAGCAAGTCCATGAGCAGTTCTTC.